This TCR beta chain was retrieved from a study of blood T cell repertoires in COVID-19. Study in general: COVID-19 samples from acute and convalescent phases originated in the United States, Italy and Spain.

Authors' data handling: Quantification of nucleated cells was approximated via reference gene primer amplification. The data were produced by immunoSEQ multiplex PCR, yet TCRdb's version contains in-frame clones alone and is incomplete. That table gives V, J and clone size, and the DNA gave D and trimming. The sample contains more than 150,000 clones, roughly 90% of which appear only once. CDR3 length equals 16 residues. Germline V gene sequence: CDR1 MDHEN, CDR2 SYDVKM. V gave up 8 bases and J gave up 2 bases; unmatched junction bases: 15. The clonotype was recovered from a man between 40 and 49 years old with acute or convalescent COVID-19. The material sequenced was peripheral blood. The rearrangement links TRBV28 to TRBJ2-7; 7 nucleotides agree with TRBD1. For the CDR3, the DNA is TGTGCCAGCCGCACATTGACAGGGCGATCCACCTACGAGCAGTACTTC. This encodes CASRTLTGRSTYEQYF.